Here is one TCR beta chain with its context. This sample is drawn from a study of prognosis after radiotherapy for stage I lung cancer. Across the study: Aged roughly 50 to 84 years, with a median of roughly 78 years, the patients were approximately 13 men and five to seven women.

There are 14 residues in the CDR3. Trimming cost V 7 bases and J 9 bases, with 19 bases left between them. Germline loops: CDR1 SNHLY, CDR2 FYNNEI. By two-round multiplex PCR, the TCR beta CDR3 was amplified from genomic DNA. Primers targeting each individual TRBV and TRBJ gene were applied in first-round PCR. TCRdb redid the calling of the multiplex PCR reads with MiXCR, one entry per CDR3 protein. The profile shows approximately 30,000 distinct CDR3 sequences, 25% to 40% of them singletons. V and J are TRBV2 and TRBJ2-1; D is perhaps TRBD2 (6 bases). This TCR was sampled from a donor aged 50 or older with non-small cell lung cancer. The sequences come from PBMCs, collected before or after stereotactic body radiation therapy (not recorded which). CDR3 bases: TGTGCCAGCAACCTAGGGCTAGCGTCCAGTGAGCAGTTCTTC. Its translation is CASNLGLASSEQFF. Full variable domain (missing parts from reference TRBV2 and TRBJ2-1): EPEVTQTPSHQVTQMGQEVILRCVPISNHLYFYWYRQILGQKVEFLVSFYNNEISEKSEIFDDQFSVERPDGSNFTLKIRSTKLEDSAMYFCASNLGLASSEQFFGPGTRLTVL.